Included here is one T cell receptor (beta chain) sequence, with context. These data are taken from a study of technical replicates of blood from a handful of donors. Germline V CDR1 and CDR2: WSHSY, SAAADI. The V gene end was trimmed by 7 bases and the J gene end by 2 bases; junction bases not matched to a gene: 7. The length of the CDR3 is 14 residues. Sequencing was performed with immunoSEQ multiplex PCR; in TCRdb, only in-frame clones are kept and a portion is missing. The table lists around 93,000 clones, roughly 95% of them singletons. The chain employs TRBV10-2 and TRBJ2-7; 8 bases align to TRBD2. Sequencing was carried out using T cells isolated from PBMCs. The sequence came from a human donor in good health. The DNA of the CDR3 is TGCGCCAGCACCCCGGGGGGGGAGACCTACGAGCAGTACTTC. Its translation is CASTPGGETYEQYF.